This is a list of T cell receptor beta chains from one sample in a study of shared clonotypes between healthy human individuals. Sequenced by immunoSEQ multiplex PCR; TCRdb stores in-frame clones only, minus some. The repertoire consists of 450,000 to 500,000 clones, with approximately 78% occurring once and the leading ten covering approximately 12%. The sequencing input was PBMCs. The receptor set was obtained from a woman aged 40-49 years in good health. Some clones in this sample may be carry-over from other donors' samples. CDR3s include the opening cysteine and the closing phenylalanine or tryptophan. Fields, in order: D gene, V gene, J gene, clone size, CDR3 DNA, CDR3 protein. The D gene is left open where the match is weak. For some rows the clone size is stated as once, few or many, or as a class when expanded; others skip it.

D: .
V: TRBV18
J: TRBJ2-7
size: once
DNA: TGTGCCAGCTCAGAGTGGGGCTACGAGCAGTACTTC
CDR3: CASSEWGYEQYF

D: TRBD2
V: TRBV28
J: TRBJ2-3
size: .
DNA: TGTGCCAGCAGTACACTAGCGGGAGATAGCACAGATACGCAGTATTTT
CDR3: CASSTLAGDSTDTQYF

D: TRBD2
V: TRBV28
J: TRBJ2-7
size: .
DNA: TGTGCCAGCAGTCCGCGGACTAGCGGGAGAAGGGGTCTCTCCTACGAGCAGTACTTC
CDR3: CASSPRTSGRRGLSYEQYF

D: .
V: TRBV19
J: TRBJ2-7
size: .
DNA: TGTGCCAGTAGTATACGTCCAAGGAGTAACGACGAGCAGTACTTC
CDR3: CASSIRPRSNDEQYF

D: TRBD2
V: TRBV2
J: TRBJ2-1
size: .
DNA: TGTGCCAGCAGTGAAGGGATAGCGGGAGGCGGCGAGCAGTTCTTC
CDR3: CASSEGIAGGGEQFF

D: TRBD1
V: TRBV7-8
J: TRBJ2-3
size: .
DNA: TGTGCCAGCAGCCTCCGGGACAGGGACCTCACAGATACGCAGTATTTT
CDR3: CASSLRDRDLTDTQYF

D: .
V: TRBV6-1
J: TRBJ1-2
size: .
DNA: TGTGCCAGCAGTCGGTATGGCTACACCTTC
CDR3: CASSRYGYTF

D: .
V: TRBV29-1
J: TRBJ2-7
size: once
DNA: TGCAGCGTTGAAAGGGGGGAATACGAGCAGTACTTC
CDR3: CSVERGEYEQYF

D: TRBD2
V: TRBV11-2
J: TRBJ2-1
size: once
DNA: TGTGCCAGCAGCTTTGGGACTAGCGGGAGGGCCAATGAGCAGTTCTTC
CDR3: CASSFGTSGRANEQFF

D: .
V: TRBV25-1
J: TRBJ2-5
size: .
DNA: TGTGCCAGCAGGGGCTCGCCCCAAGAGACCCAGTACTTC
CDR3: CASRGSPQETQYF

D: TRBD1
V: TRBV28
J: TRBJ1-2
size: .
DNA: TGTGCCAGCAGTTTAGGGCAGGGGGAGGGCTACACCTTC
CDR3: CASSLGQGEGYTF

D: TRBD2
V: TRBV29-1
J: TRBJ2-7
size: .
DNA: TGCAGCGTTGTGAGGGGAGGGTCCTACGAGCAGTACTTC
CDR3: CSVVRGGSYEQYF

D: .
V: TRBV9
J: TRBJ2-2
size: .
DNA: TGTGCCAGCAGCGGCTCAACAGGGCCCCCCGGGGAGCTGTTTTTT
CDR3: CASSGSTGPPGELFF

D: TRBD1
V: TRBV9
J: TRBJ2-1
size: once
DNA: TGTGCCAGCAGCGTAGCTACCAGGGGGCCAAACAATGAGCAGTTCTTC
CDR3: CASSVATRGPNNEQFF

D: .
V: TRBV19
J: TRBJ2-3
size: .
DNA: TGTGCCAGTAGTCTATGGGCTGCAGATACGCAGTATTTT
CDR3: CASSLWAADTQYF

D: .
V: TRBV29-1
J: TRBJ2-7
size: .
DNA: TGCAGCGTTGAAATGGGGACCTACGAGCAGTACTTC
CDR3: CSVEMGTYEQYF

D: .
V: TRBV19
J: TRBJ2-1
size: few
DNA: TGTGCCAGTAGTATTCCCGGGAGAGGGAATGAGCAGTTCTTC
CDR3: CASSIPGRGNEQFF

D: TRBD1
V: TRBV5-1
J: TRBJ1-6
size: .
DNA: TGCGCCAGCAGCTTGGCAGGGGGCACCCGCGACAATTCACCCCTCCACTTT
CDR3: CASSLAGGTRDNSPLHF

D: TRBD1
V: TRBV7-6
J: TRBJ2-3
size: .
DNA: TGTGCCAGCAGCTCCCGGACAGGGGCCGGCACAGATACGCAGTATTTT
CDR3: CASSSRTGAGTDTQYF

D: .
V: TRBV25-1
J: TRBJ1-6
size: once
DNA: TGTGCCAGCAGTGTATCGGGTTCACCCCTCCACTTT
CDR3: CASSVSGSPLHF

D: TRBD1
V: TRBV29-1
J: TRBJ2-7
size: .
DNA: TGCAGCGTTGAAGAGCCAACAGGGGGCCGTTCCTACGAGCAGTACTTC
CDR3: CSVEEPTGGRSYEQYF

D: TRBD2
V: TRBV7-9
J: TRBJ2-1
size: .
DNA: TGTGCCAGCAGCTCCTTAGCGGGAGTGGGATACAATGAGCAGTTCTTC
CDR3: CASSSLAGVGYNEQFF

D: .
V: TRBV27
J: TRBJ2-1
size: .
DNA: TGTGCCAGCAGTGACAGGGTAATAGCGGGCGAGCAGTTCTTC
CDR3: CASSDRVIAGEQFF

D: .
V: TRBV6-1
J: TRBJ1-3
size: many
DNA: TGTGCCAGCAGTTCCGGTAGCACCTCTGGAAACACCATATATTTT
CDR3: CASSSGSTSGNTIYF

D: .
V: TRBV7-8
J: TRBJ2-5
size: .
DNA: TGTGCCAGCAGCGTGACAGGACCCCAAGGGGAGACCCAGTACTTC
CDR3: CASSVTGPQGETQYF

D: .
V: TRBV7-9
J: TRBJ2-3
size: .
DNA: TGTGCCAGCAGCTTAGGCTTGAGCAGGGAGACGGATACGCAGTATTTT
CDR3: CASSLGLSRETDTQYF

D: .
V: TRBV11-2
J: TRBJ2-2
size: once
DNA: TGTGCCAGCAGCTTAGATCTCGGGACCGGGGAGCTGTTTTTT
CDR3: CASSLDLGTGELFF

D: .
V: TRBV27
J: TRBJ1-2
size: .
DNA: TGTGCCAGCAGTCCTCGCTCTCTCTATGGCTACACCTTC
CDR3: CASSPRSLYGYTF

D: .
V: TRBV6-6
J: TRBJ1-2
size: .
DNA: TGTGCCATCAGAGCCGGGAACAGTAACTATGGCTACACCTTC
CDR3: CAIRAGNSNYGYTF

D: TRBD2
V: TRBV5-4
J: TRBJ2-7
size: .
DNA: TGTGCCAGCAGCCTACTAGCGGAATACGAGCAGTACTTC
CDR3: CASSLLAEYEQYF

D: .
V: TRBV10-2
J: TRBJ2-3
size: .
DNA: TGCGCCAGCAGTGTCGGACTGAACACAGATACGCAGTATTTT
CDR3: CASSVGLNTDTQYF

D: .
V: TRBV6-1
J: TRBJ1-1
size: .
DNA: TGTGCCAGCAGTGAAGTCCCCGGCAGGGGGAACACTGAAGCTTTCTTT
CDR3: CASSEVPGRGNTEAFF

D: .
V: TRBV7-9
J: TRBJ1-5
size: many
DNA: TGTGCCAGCAGCTCGTCGTCGGTCATGGCCCAGCATTTT
CDR3: CASSSSSVMAQHF

D: TRBD2
V: TRBV2
J: TRBJ2-7
size: once
DNA: TGTGCCAGCAATCCCATATCCGGGACTAGTAACGAGCAGTACTTC
CDR3: CASNPISGTSNEQYF

D: TRBD1
V: TRBV29-1
J: TRBJ1-1
size: few
DNA: TGCAGCGTGGGACAGGGGGTCACGAACACTGAAGCTTTCTTT
CDR3: CSVGQGVTNTEAFF

D: .
V: TRBV7-6
J: TRBJ2-5
size: .
DNA: TGTGCCAGCAGCCCACGCCGGGCGCTGGGAGCGACCCAGTACTTC
CDR3: CASSPRRALGATQYF

D: .
V: TRBV7-8
J: TRBJ1-2
size: .
DNA: TGTGCCAGCAGCGGGGGCTATGGCTACACCTTC
CDR3: CASSGGYGYTF

D: TRBD1
V: TRBV6-1
J: TRBJ1-5
size: .
DNA: TGTGCCAGCAGAGCGGGACAGGTGAATCAGCCCCAGCATTTT
CDR3: CASRAGQVNQPQHF

D: .
V: TRBV6-6
J: TRBJ1-1
size: once
DNA: TGTGCCAGCAGTTACAGCGGGATCGAAGCTTTCTTT
CDR3: CASSYSGIEAFF

D: .
V: TRBV19
J: TRBJ1-1
size: .
DNA: TGTGCCAGCCGAGACAGAACCATGAACACTGAAGCTTTCTTT
CDR3: CASRDRTMNTEAFF

D: .
V: TRBV12-1
J: TRBJ2-7
size: .
DNA: TGTGCCAGCAGCTCTACCCCAACCCGCCACCCCTACGAGCAGTACTTC
CDR3: CASSSTPTRHPYEQYF

D: .
V: TRBV21-1
J: TRBJ1-5
size: once
DNA: TGTGCCAGCGAACCAGGGGTCGGCAATCAGCCCCAGCATTTT
CDR3: CASEPGVGNQPQHF

D: .
V: TRBV5-1
J: TRBJ1-1
size: .
DNA: TGCGCCAGCAGCGCCCGCTCGAACACTGAAGCTTTCTTT
CDR3: CASSARSNTEAFF

D: .
V: TRBV11-2
J: TRBJ2-7
size: .
DNA: TGTGCCAGCAGCTTAGTAGGGGGGGTCAACGAGCAGTACTTC
CDR3: CASSLVGGVNEQYF

D: TRBD2
V: TRBV6-4
J: TRBJ2-7
size: .
DNA: TGTGCCAGCAGTGACGGCGGGAGTCCCTACGAGCAGTACTTC
CDR3: CASSDGGSPYEQYF